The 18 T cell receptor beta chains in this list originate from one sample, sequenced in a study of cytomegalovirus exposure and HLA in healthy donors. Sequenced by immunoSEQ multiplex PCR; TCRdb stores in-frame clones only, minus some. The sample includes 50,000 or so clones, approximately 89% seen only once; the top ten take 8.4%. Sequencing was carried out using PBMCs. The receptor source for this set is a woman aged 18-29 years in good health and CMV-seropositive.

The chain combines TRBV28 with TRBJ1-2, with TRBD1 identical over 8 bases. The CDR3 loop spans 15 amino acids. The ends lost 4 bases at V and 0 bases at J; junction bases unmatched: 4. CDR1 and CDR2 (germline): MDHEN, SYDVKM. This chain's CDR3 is CASSSQGASNYGYTF. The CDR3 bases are TGTGCCAGCAGTTCTCAGGGGGCCTCTAACTATGGCTACACCTTC.

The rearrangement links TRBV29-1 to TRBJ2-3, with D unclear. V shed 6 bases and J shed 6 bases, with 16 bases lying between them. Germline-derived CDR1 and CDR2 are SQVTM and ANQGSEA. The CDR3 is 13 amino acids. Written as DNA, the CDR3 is TGCAGCGTACCGGCCAAAGCAGCGGATACGCAGTATTTT. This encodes CSVPAKAADTQYF.

The CDR3, as DNA: TGTGCCAGCAGCTCCCGGGAGGGGCAGACGGGGGGCTACACCTTC. This gives the protein CASSSREGQTGGYTF. This chain joins TRBV27 and TRBJ1-2; possibly TRBD1 for D (5 bases). The CDR3 has 15 residues. V was clipped by 6 bases and J by 8 bases, with 22 bases between them. Germline CDR1 is MNHEY and CDR2 is SMNVEV (reference sequence).

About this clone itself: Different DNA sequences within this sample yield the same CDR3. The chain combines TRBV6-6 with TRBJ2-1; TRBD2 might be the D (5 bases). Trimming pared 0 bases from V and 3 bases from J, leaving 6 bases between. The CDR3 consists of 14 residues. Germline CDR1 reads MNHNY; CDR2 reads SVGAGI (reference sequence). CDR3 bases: TGTGCCAGCAGTTACTCGCGGGTCTACAATGAGCAGTTCTTC. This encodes CASSYSRVYNEQFF.

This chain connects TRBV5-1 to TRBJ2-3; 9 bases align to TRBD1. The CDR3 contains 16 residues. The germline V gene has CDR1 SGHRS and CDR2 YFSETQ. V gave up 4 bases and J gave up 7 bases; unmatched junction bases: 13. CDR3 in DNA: TGCGCCAGCAGCAGGGGACAGGGTAGTAAAGTGAATACGCAGTATTTT. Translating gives CASSRGQGSKVNTQYF.

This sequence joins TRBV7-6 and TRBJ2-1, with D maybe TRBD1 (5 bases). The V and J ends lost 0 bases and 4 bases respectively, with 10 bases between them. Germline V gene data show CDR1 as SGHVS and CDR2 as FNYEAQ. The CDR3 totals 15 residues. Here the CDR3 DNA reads TGTGCCAGCAGCTTAGCCCTACAGGTTTACAATGAGCAGTTCTTC. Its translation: CASSLALQVYNEQFF.

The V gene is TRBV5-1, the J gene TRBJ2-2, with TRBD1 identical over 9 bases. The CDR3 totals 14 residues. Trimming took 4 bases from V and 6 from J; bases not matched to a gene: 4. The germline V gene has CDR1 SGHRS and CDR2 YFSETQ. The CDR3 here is CASSGDRAAGELFF. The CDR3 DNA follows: TGCGCCAGCAGCGGGGACAGGGCGGCCGGGGAGCTGTTTTTT.

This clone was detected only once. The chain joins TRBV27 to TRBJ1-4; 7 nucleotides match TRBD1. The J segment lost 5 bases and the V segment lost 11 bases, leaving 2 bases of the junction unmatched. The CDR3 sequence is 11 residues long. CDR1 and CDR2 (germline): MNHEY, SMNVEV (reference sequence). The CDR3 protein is CASGGNEKLFF. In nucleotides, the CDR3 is TGTGCCTCAGGGGGGAATGAAAAACTGTTTTTT.

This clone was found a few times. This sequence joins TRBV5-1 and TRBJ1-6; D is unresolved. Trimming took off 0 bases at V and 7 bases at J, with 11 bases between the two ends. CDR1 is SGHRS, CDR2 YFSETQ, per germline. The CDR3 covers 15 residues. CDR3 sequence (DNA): TGCGCCAGCAGCTTGGGAGACGGACTAAATTCACCCCTCCACTTT. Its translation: CASSLGDGLNSPLHF. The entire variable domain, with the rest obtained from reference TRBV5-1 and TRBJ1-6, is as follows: KAGVTQTPRYLIKTRGQQVTLSCSPISGHRSVSWYQQTPGQGLQFLFEYFSETQRNKGNFPGRFSGRQFSNSRSEMNVSTLELGDSALYLCASSLGDGLNSPLHFGNGTRLTVT.

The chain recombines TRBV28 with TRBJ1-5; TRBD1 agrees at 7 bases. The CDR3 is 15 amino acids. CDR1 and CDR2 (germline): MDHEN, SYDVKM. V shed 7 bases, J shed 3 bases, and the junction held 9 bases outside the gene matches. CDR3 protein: CASNPAGTVNQPQHF. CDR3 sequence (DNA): TGTGCCAGCAACCCCGCGGGGACAGTCAATCAGCCCCAGCATTTT.

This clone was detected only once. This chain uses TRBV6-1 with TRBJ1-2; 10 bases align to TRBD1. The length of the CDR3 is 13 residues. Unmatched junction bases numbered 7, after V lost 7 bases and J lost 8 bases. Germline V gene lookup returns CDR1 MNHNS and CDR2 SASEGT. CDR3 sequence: CASTDRGQGGYTF. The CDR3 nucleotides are TGTGCCAGCACAGACAGGGGGCAGGGCGGCTACACCTTC.

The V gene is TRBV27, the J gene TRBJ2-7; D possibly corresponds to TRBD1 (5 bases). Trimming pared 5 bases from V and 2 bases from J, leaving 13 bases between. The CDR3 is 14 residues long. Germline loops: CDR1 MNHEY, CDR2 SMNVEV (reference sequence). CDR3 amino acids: CASSNLDTPYEQYF. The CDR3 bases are TGTGCCAGCAGTAACCTGGACACTCCCTACGAGCAGTACTTC.

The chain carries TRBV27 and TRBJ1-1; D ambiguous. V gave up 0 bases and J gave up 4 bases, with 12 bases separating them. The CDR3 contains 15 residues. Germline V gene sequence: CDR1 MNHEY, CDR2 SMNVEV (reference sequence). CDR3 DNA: TGTGCCAGCAGTTTATCAAGCGGGTCCCTCACTGAAGCTTTCTTT. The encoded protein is CASSLSSGSLTEAFF.

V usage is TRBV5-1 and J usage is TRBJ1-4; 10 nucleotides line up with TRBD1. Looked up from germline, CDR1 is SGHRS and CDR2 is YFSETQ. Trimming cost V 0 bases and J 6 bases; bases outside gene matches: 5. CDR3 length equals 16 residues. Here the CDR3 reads CASSLGLGTGDEKLFF. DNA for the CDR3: TGCGCCAGCAGCTTGGGCCTCGGGACAGGGGATGAAAAACTGTTTTTT.

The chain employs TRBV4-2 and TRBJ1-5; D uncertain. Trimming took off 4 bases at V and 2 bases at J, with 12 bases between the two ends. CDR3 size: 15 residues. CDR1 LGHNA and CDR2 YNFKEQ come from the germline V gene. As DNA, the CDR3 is TGTGCCAGCAGCCCACGGGAGGGTGGCAATCAGCCCCAGCATTTT. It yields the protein CASSPREGGNQPQHF.

The chain's CDR3 is CASHSGGAVNEQFF. DNA for the CDR3: TGCGCCAGCCATAGCGGGGGGGCCGTCAATGAGCAGTTCTTC. The rearrangement uses TRBV10-2 and TRBJ2-1; 11 bases line up with TRBD2. The CDR3 loop spans 14 amino acids. With V trimmed by 8 bases and J by 6 bases, 6 bases remained unmatched. Germline loops: CDR1 WSHSY, CDR2 SAAADI.

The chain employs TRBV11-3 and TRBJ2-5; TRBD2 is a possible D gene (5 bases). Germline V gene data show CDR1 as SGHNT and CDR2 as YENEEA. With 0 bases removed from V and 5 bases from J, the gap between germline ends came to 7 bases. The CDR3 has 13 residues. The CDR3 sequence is CASSLDWEETQYF. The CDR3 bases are TGTGCCAGCAGCTTAGACTGGGAGGAGACCCAGTACTTC.

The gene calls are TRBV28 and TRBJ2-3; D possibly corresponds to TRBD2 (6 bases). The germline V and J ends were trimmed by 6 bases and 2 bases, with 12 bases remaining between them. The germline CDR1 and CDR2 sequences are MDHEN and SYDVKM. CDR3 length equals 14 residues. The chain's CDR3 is CASSRAGPTDTQYF. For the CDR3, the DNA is TGTGCCAGCAGCCGGGCGGGACCCACAGATACGCAGTATTTT. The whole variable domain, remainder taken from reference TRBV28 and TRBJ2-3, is DVKVTQSSRYLVKRTGEKVFLECVQDMDHENMFWYRQDPGLGLRLIYFSYDVKMKEKGDIPEGYSVSREKKERFSLILESASTNQTSMYLCASSRAGPTDTQYFGPGTRLTVL.